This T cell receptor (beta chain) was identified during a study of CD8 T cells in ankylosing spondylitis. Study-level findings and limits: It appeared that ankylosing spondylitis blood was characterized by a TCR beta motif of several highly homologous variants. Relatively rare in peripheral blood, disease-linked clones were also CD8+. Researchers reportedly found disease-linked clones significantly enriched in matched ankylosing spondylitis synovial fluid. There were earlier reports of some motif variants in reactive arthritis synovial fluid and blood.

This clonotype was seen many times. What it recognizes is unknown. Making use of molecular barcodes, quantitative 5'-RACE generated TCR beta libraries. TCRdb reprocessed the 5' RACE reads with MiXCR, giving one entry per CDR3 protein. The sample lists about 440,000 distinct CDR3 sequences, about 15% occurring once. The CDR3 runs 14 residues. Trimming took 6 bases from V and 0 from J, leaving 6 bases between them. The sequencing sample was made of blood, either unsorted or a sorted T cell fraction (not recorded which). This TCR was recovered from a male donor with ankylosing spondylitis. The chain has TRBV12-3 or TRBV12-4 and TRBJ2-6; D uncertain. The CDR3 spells CASRMGSGANVLTF. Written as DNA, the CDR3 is TGTGCCAGCAGGATGGGCTCTGGGGCCAACGTCCTGACTTTC.